This T cell receptor beta chain derives from a study of T-cell reconstitution after alpha-beta-depleted transplantation in children. The CDR3 consists of 15 residues. The V gene lost 0 bases and the J gene lost 6 bases, with 13 bases spanning the gap. Looked up from germline, CDR1 is MNHEY and CDR2 is SMNVEV (reference sequence). Preparation of the TCRbeta library involved a method that used unique molecular identifiers. TCRdb passed the PCR reads through MiXCR, listing each CDR3 protein once. The profile covers approximately 390,000 distinct CDR3 sequences, with approximately 11% appearing a single time and about 5% taken by the ten largest.

The sequence was obtained from a human donor who donated a stem cell graft to a child with acute myeloid leukemia. J is TRBJ2-3 and V is TRBV27; D is unclear. The specimen comprised PBMCs from the stem cell graft donor, sampled from the stem cell graft. This CDR3 reads CASSLSQVDADTQYF. DNA for the CDR3: TGTGCCAGCAGTTTATCCCAAGTCGACGCCGATACGCAGTATTTT.